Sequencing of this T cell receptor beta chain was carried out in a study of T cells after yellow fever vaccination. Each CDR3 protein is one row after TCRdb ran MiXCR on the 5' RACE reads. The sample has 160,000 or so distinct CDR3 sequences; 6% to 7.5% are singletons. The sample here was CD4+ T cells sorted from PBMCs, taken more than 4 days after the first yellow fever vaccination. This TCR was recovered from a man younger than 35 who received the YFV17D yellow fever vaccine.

The CDR3 region has the DNA TGTGCCAGCAGGAGGGCTAGTTCGACAGATACGCAGTATTTT. Translating it yields CASRRASSTDTQYF. The V call is TRBV2, the J call TRBJ2-3, with D possibly TRBD2 on 5 matching bases. Germline V gene sequence: CDR1 SNHLY, CDR2 FYNNEI. Trimming removed 6 bases from V and 3 bases from J, with 13 bases in between. CDR3 length: 14 amino acids. The full variable domain, its missing parts supplied by reference TRBV2 and TRBJ2-3, is EPEVTQTPSHQVTQMGQEVILRCVPISNHLYFYWYRQILGQKVEFLVSFYNNEISEKSEIFDDQFSVERPDGSNFTLKIRSTKLEDSAMYFCASRRASSTDTQYFGPGTRLTVL.